What follows are 13 T cell receptor beta chains derived from one specimen sequenced in a study of technical replicates of blood from a few donors. Method: immunoSEQ multiplex PCR; TCRdb's copy keeps in-frame clones and lacks some. This sample carries around 79,000 clones, around 94% of them seen once, and the ten largest clones take about 0.39%. Input material: T cells isolated from PBMCs. Receptor source: a human donor in good health.

The V and J genes are TRBV5-6 and TRBJ2-7, with D tentatively TRBD1 (6 bases). This CDR3 contains 13 residues. Germline CDR1 SGHDT, CDR2 YYEEEE. The V end lost 3 bases, the J end lost 3 bases, and 10 bases lay between the germline ends. The chain's CDR3 is CASSSGQNYEQYF. The CDR3, as DNA: TGTGCCAGCAGCTCCGGACAGAACTACGAGCAGTACTTC.

V gene TRBV4-2 combines with J gene TRBJ1-1; D possibly corresponds to TRBD1 (5 bases). Trimming took 0 bases from V and 0 from J, leaving 20 bases between them. The CDR3 spans 19 residues. CDR1 is LGHNA and CDR2 is YNFKEQ in the germline V gene. The CDR3, as DNA: TGTGCCAGCAGCCAAGATATGATCCAGGGCGGATCGATGAACACTGAAGCTTTCTTT. Its protein is CASSQDMIQGGSMNTEAFF.

This clone appeared a single time. The genes are TRBV7-2 and TRBJ1-2; TRBD1 is a possible D gene (5 bases). Per germline, CDR1 SGHTA and CDR2 FQGNSA. Trimming pared 4 bases from V and 3 bases from J, leaving 9 bases between. The CDR3 consists of 13 residues. The CDR3 region is CASSYGTYYGYTF. The DNA of the CDR3 is TGTGCCAGCAGCTACGGGACTTACTATGGCTACACCTTC.

The chain's CDR3 is CASSQDDIPSYEQYF. The CDR3 DNA follows: TGCGCCAGCAGCCAAGACGACATCCCCTCCTACGAGCAGTACTTC. This sequence joins TRBV4-1 and TRBJ2-7; D ambiguous. The germline V gene has CDR1 MGHRA and CDR2 YSYEKL. The CDR3 is made up of 15 amino acids. V shed 0 bases and J shed 0 bases, with 9 bases lying between them.

The chain is built from TRBV5-4 and TRBJ1-1; D is uncertain. The CDR3 is made up of 14 amino acids. Germline assignment: CDR1 SGHNT and CDR2 YYREEE (reference sequence). The germline V and J ends were trimmed by 4 bases and 2 bases, with 12 bases remaining between them. CDR3 bases: TGTGCCAGCAGCATTTCTACAGTTAACACTGAAGCTTTCTTT. This sequence encodes CASSISTVNTEAFF.

The chain is built from TRBV15 and TRBJ2-7, with D unresolved. The CDR3 consists of 13 residues. Between the trimmed V and J ends, which lost 1 base and 2 bases, there was a span of 6 bases. Germline loops: CDR1 LNHNV, CDR2 YYDKDF (reference sequence). CDR3 sequence reads: CATSRAGTYEQYF. The CDR3, as DNA: TGTGCCACCAGCAGAGCAGGTACCTACGAGCAGTACTTC.

The chain carries TRBV7-9 and TRBJ2-3, with 7 bases that match TRBD1. The CDR3 length is 13 residues. The V segment lost 3 bases and the J segment 9 bases; nucleotides outside the gene matches: 6. Germline CDR1 SEHNR, CDR2 FQNEAQ (reference sequence). The chain's CDR3 is CASSLGAQGTQYF. The CDR3 nucleotides read TGTGCCAGCAGCTTGGGGGCACAGGGGACGCAGTATTTT.

The chain employs TRBV5-6 and TRBJ1-1, with D perhaps TRBD1 (5 bases). Trimming left V 0 bases short and J 5 bases short, with 11 bases between. Per germline, CDR1 SGHDT and CDR2 YYEEEE. The CDR3 contains 14 residues. CDR3: CASSLVRDLTEAFF. The DNA for the CDR3 is TGTGCCAGCAGCTTGGTCAGGGATCTAACTGAAGCTTTCTTT.

The genes are TRBV6-6 and TRBJ2-1; 11 nucleotides align to TRBD2. The CDR3 spans 15 residues. Germline V gives CDR1 MNHNY, CDR2 SVGAGI (reference sequence). V trimming: 7 bases; J trimming: 3 bases; junction bases outside the gene matches: 5. The CDR3 loop reads CASTPGTSGYNEQFF. The CDR3 DNA reads TGTGCCAGCACTCCCGGGACTAGCGGCTACAATGAGCAGTTCTTC.

The chain is built from TRBV28 and TRBJ1-1; TRBD1 might be the D (5 bases). The CDR3 is made up of 11 amino acids. The germline V gene encodes CDR1 MDHEN and CDR2 SYDVKM. Trimming stripped 9 bases from V and 5 bases from J, with 10 bases between. CDR3 nucleotide sequence: TGTGCCAGTGGGCAGGGAACTGAAGCTTTCTTT. It yields the protein CASGQGTEAFF.

This chain uses TRBV15 with TRBJ2-1, with 13 positions matching TRBD2. Germline trimming cut 2 bases from V and 5 bases from J; bases unmatched to any gene: 15. This CDR3 has 20 residues. Germline V gene lookup returns CDR1 LNHNV and CDR2 YYDKDF (reference sequence). Here the CDR3 DNA reads TGTGCCACCAGCAGACCTCAGGGACTAGCGGGAAGGGGATCCCACAATGAGCAGTTCTTC. Translation: CATSRPQGLAGRGSHNEQFF.

This chain uses TRBV23-1 with TRBJ1-3; 11 bases agree with TRBD1. TRBV23-1 is classed as an ORF, of uncertain function. The V gene end was trimmed by 8 bases and the J gene end by 16 bases; junction bases not matched to a gene: 7. The CDR3 has 11 residues. CDR3 nucleotide sequence: TGCGCCAGCCCTCTCCGGGACAGGGGGTATTTT. Amino acids: CASPLRDRGYF.

The chain links TRBV25-1 to TRBJ1-3; D unclear. Germline V gene data show CDR1 as MGHDK and CDR2 as SYGVNS. Trimming shortened V by 1 base and J by 0 bases, and 13 bases separated the two germline ends. This CDR3 has 17 residues. DNA of the CDR3: TGTGCCAGCAGTGAATCATATAGAGGGAGCTCTGGAAACACCATATATTTT. Protein sequence: CASSESYRGSSGNTIYF.